Below are 27 T cell receptor beta chains sequenced from a single sample in a study of T cells in Graves' hyperthyroidism and ophthalmopathy (dated by TCRdb to the late 2010s). Receptors were amplified or captured by multiplex PCR. Sequenced on an Illumina HiSeq 2000. The TCR beta CDR3 regions were amplified from the RNA transcripts. A first-round RT-PCR of the TCR CDR3 used the HTBI primer set with the Qiagen OneStep RT-PCR kit. TCRdb's own reprocessing of the public reads used fastp at Q25 and MiXCR and kept productive beta chains. A single entry per CDR3 protein holds the most common genes and DNA from its merged rows. Across this sample there are 610,000 or so distinct CDR3 sequences, with roughly 46% seen only once. The ten largest clonotypes hold around 7.7% of the sample. Sequencing was done on a sample of peripheral blood or thyroid tissue (not recorded which). These receptors were obtained from a woman under 30 with Graves' hyperthyroidism.

Regarding this clonotype: This may be a read error, as it is one base from a much larger clone. The chain carries TRBV25-1 and TRBJ2-7; 8 bases match TRBD1. V lost 7 bases to trimming and J lost 2 bases; unmatched junction nucleotides: 10. Germline-derived CDR1 and CDR2 are MGHDK and SYGVNS. The CDR3 has 15 residues. For the CDR3, the DNA is TGTGCCAGCACCCCCCGGGACAGGTTAGCCTACGAGCAGTACTTC. It translates to CASTPRDRLAYEQYF.

This clonotype was picked up a small number of times. The gene calls are TRBV6-5 and TRBJ1-1; 7 positions agree with TRBD1. The V and J ends lost 6 bases and 1 base, in that order; junction bases with no gene match: 5. CDR1 MNHEY and CDR2 SVGAGI come from the germline V gene. This CDR3 contains 14 residues. DNA of the CDR3: TGTGCCAGCAGCCCAGGGGGAGAGAACACTGAAGCTTTCTTT. Its protein is CASSPGGENTEAFF.

This clonotype showed up just once. This chain uses TRBV2 with TRBJ1-2; no reliable D call. V was trimmed by 6 bases and J by 4 bases, leaving 15 bases between them. Germline V gene sequence: CDR1 SNHLY, CDR2 FYNNEI. This CDR3 spans 14 amino acids. In DNA form, the CDR3 reads TGTGCCAGCAGCCAGATGGGCGTACTCTATGGCTACACCTTC. Translated: CASSQMGVLYGYTF. Drawing the rest from reference TRBV2 and TRBJ1-2, the complete variable domain is EPEVTQTPSHQVTQMGQEVILRCVPISNHLYFYWYRQILGQKVEFLVSFYNNEISEKSEIFDDQFSVERPDGSNFTLKIRSTKLEDSAMYFCASSQMGVLYGYTFGSGTRLTVV.

About this clonotype: Mismatch with germline at one junction end may stem from a read error. The rearrangement joins TRBV7-9 to TRBJ2-3; D unclear. This CDR3 region has 14 residues. Germline assignment: CDR1 SEHNR and CDR2 FQNEAQ (reference sequence). In DNA, the CDR3 is TGTGCCAGCAGCTCCCTCGCCAACACAGATGCGCAGTATTTT. Amino acids: CASSSLANTDAQYF.

This clonotype was seen many times. The chain joins TRBV5-5 to TRBJ2-7, with a tentative D call TRBD1 (5 bases). The germline gives CDR1 SGHKS, CDR2 YYEKEE (reference sequence). The CDR3 runs to 14 residues. V lost 1 base and J lost 3, with 11 bases in between. CDR3 region: CASSLWGGLYEQYF. The CDR3, as DNA: TGTGCCAGCAGCTTGTGGGGCGGCCTCTACGAGCAGTACTTC. Combining the CDR3 with reference TRBV5-5 and TRBJ2-7 gives the whole variable domain DAGVTQSPTHLIKTRGQQVTLRCSPISGHKSVSWYQQVLGQGPQFIFQYYEKEERGRGNFPDRFSARQFPNYSSELNVNALLLGDSALYLCASSLWGGLYEQYFGPGTRLTVT.

The V call is TRBV20-1, the J call TRBJ1-5; 10 nucleotides line up with TRBD1. The V gene's germline CDR1 is DFQATT and CDR2 SNEGSKA (reference sequence). Trimming removed 3 bases from V and 3 bases from J; junction bases left unmatched: 8. The CDR3 is 16 amino acids. The CDR3 here is CSARGDRGNHNQPQHF. The CDR3, as DNA: TGCAGTGCTAGGGGGGACAGGGGAAATCACAATCAGCCCCAGCATTTT.

The V gene is TRBV12-3 or TRBV12-4, the J gene TRBJ1-1; D might be TRBD1 (6 bases). The germline V and J ends were trimmed by 8 bases and 4 bases, with 14 bases remaining between them. CDR3 size: 13 residues. CDR3 sequence: CASLGEGGTEAFF. CDR3 bases: TGTGCCAGCCTAGGGGAAGGGGGCACTGAAGCTTTCTTT.

The V gene is TRBV20-1, the J gene TRBJ2-5, with 8 bases lining up with TRBD2. The J call may not be correct, given that the DNA end is closer to TRBJ2-1. The CDR3 is 14 residues long. Looked up from germline, CDR1 is DFQATT and CDR2 is SNEGSKA (reference sequence). The CDR3 protein is CSARRSGSWNEQFF. The CDR3 DNA follows: TGCAGTGCTAGACGGAGCGGGAGTTGGAATGAGCAGTTCTTC.

This clonotype was counted only a few times. The genes are TRBV24-1 and TRBJ2-1; D remains unclear. The CDR3 totals 15 residues. The germline V gene has CDR1 KGHDR and CDR2 SFDVKD. V lost 3 bases to trimming and J lost 2 bases, with 10 bases between them. The CDR3 coding sequence is TGTGCCACCAGTGATCTCGAGGACCCCTACAATGAGCAGTTCTTC. Protein sequence: CATSDLEDPYNEQFF.

The sample holds many counts of this clonotype. The chain employs TRBV5-4 and TRBJ2-2; D may be TRBD1 (5 bases). The CDR3 contains 13 residues. V was clipped by 1 base and J by 7 bases, with 8 bases between them. The V gene's germline CDR1 is SGHNT and CDR2 YYREEE (reference sequence). The CDR3 sequence: CASSLIRVGELFF. CDR3 coding DNA: TGTGCCAGCAGCTTGATCAGGGTCGGGGAGCTGTTTTTT.

The gene calls are TRBV29-1 and TRBJ2-1, with a tentative D call TRBD2 (6 bases). With 4 bases removed from V and 3 bases from J, the gap between germline ends came to 16 bases. The germline CDR1 and CDR2 sequences are SQVTM and ANQGSEA. This CDR3 is built from 15 residues. CDR3 sequence (DNA): TGCAGCGTTGTCTCTAGGCGGGAAAACTACAATGAGCAGTTCTTC. This codes for CSVVSRRENYNEQFF.

V gene TRBV20-1 combines with J gene TRBJ2-5, with 11 nucleotides matching TRBD2. Per the germline V gene, CDR1 is DFQATT and CDR2 is SNEGSKA (reference sequence). This CDR3 contains 14 residues. The V and J ends lost 5 bases and 2 bases, in that order; junction bases with no gene match: 4. The CDR3 sequence: CSAQTSGVQETQYF. CDR3 bases: TGCAGTGCTCAGACTAGCGGGGTTCAAGAGACCCAGTACTTC.

V gene TRBV12-3 or TRBV12-4 combines with J gene TRBJ2-7, with a possible D match to TRBD1 (6 bases). The CDR3 loop spans 14 amino acids. V was pared by 2 bases and J by 7 bases, with 15 bases between. CDR3 loop: CASSLRDTKREQYF. CDR3 coding DNA: TGTGCCAGCAGTTTAAGGGACACAAAGCGGGAGCAGTACTTC.

This sequence joins TRBV5-1 and TRBJ2-5; a weak D match, TRBD1 (6 bases). Germline CDR1 and CDR2: SGHRS and YFSETQ. V was pared by 3 bases and J by 5 bases, with 8 bases between. This CDR3 region has 12 residues. CDR3: CASSWGPETQYF. In DNA, the CDR3 is TGCGCCAGCAGCTGGGGGCCGGAGACCCAGTACTTC.

This clonotype was counted many times. The J gene is TRBJ2-7, the V gene TRBV9, with D perhaps given as TRBD1 or TRBD2 (5 bases each). V was trimmed by 3 bases and J by 7 bases, leaving 17 bases between them. Germline-derived CDR1 and CDR2 are SGDLS and YYNGEE. The CDR3 is 14 amino acids. CDR3 residues: CASSATGARAEQYF. In DNA form, the CDR3 reads TGTGCCAGCAGCGCGACCGGGGCCCGCGCGGAGCAGTACTTC.

About this clonotype: Given the absence of the conserved phenylalanine or tryptophan at the CDR3 end, a read error is likely. The limits of the CDR3 on the DNA are not certain, so only TCRdb's listed CDR3 is given. The CDR3 sequence: CASSLELAGYI. V and J are TRBV7-3 and TRBJ1-4. The CDR3 is 11 amino acids in total, end residues counted. Germline V lookup: CDR1 SGHTA, CDR2 FQGTGA.

In its sample, this clonotype was seen many times. This chain uses TRBV19 with TRBJ1-5, with 11 bases aligning to TRBD1. V gave up 4 bases and J gave up 7 bases; unmatched junction bases: 6. The CDR3 consists of 15 residues. CDR1 is LNHDA, CDR2 SQIVND, per germline (reference sequence). CDR3 bases: TGTGCCAGTAGTAGAACCGGGACAGGGGGACAGCCCCAGCATTTT. Protein sequence: CASSRTGTGGQPQHF.

The chain is built from TRBV7-6 and TRBJ2-7; 11 nucleotides align to TRBD2. The V segment lost 5 bases and the J segment 0 bases; nucleotides outside the gene matches: 9. The V gene's germline CDR1 is SGHVS and CDR2 FNYEAQ. This CDR3 contains 17 residues. CDR3: CASSQDPSGRNSYEQYF. The DNA for the CDR3 is TGTGCCAGCAGCCAGGATCCTAGCGGGAGGAACTCCTACGAGCAGTACTTC.

Only a few counts were recorded for this clonotype. The chain is built from TRBV6-5 and TRBJ1-5, with 11 bases fitting TRBD1. The V and J ends lost 0 bases and 0 bases, in that order; junction bases with no gene match: 10. Looked up from germline, CDR1 is MNHEY and CDR2 is SVGAGI. CDR3 length: 20 residues. The CDR3 sequence: CASSYSNPGQGGYSNQPQHF. The CDR3, as DNA: TGTGCCAGCAGTTACTCGAATCCGGGACAGGGGGGGTATAGCAATCAGCCCCAGCATTTT.

This chain uses TRBV10-3 with TRBJ1-4, with D hard to call. The CDR3 spans 12 residues. Germline assignment: CDR1 ENHRY and CDR2 SYGVKD. Trimming took off 0 bases at V and 8 bases at J, with 4 bases between the two ends. The CDR3 bases are TGTGCCATCAGTGAGTCGGGGGAAAAACTGTTTTTT. Protein product: CAISESGEKLFF.

A note on this clonotype: Mismatch with germline at one junction end may stem from a read error. The rearrangement links TRBV29-1 to TRBJ1-1, with a possible D match to TRBD1 (6 bases). There are 9 residues in the CDR3. CDR1 and CDR2 from the germline V gene are SQVTM and ANQGSEA. CDR3 in amino acids: CSVRSGTLF. In DNA form, the CDR3 reads TGCAGCGTCAGATCTGGGACACTCTTT.

The chain employs TRBV6-6 and TRBJ2-2; TRBD2 matches at 9 bases. With V trimmed by 2 bases and J by 7 bases, 17 bases remained unmatched. The CDR3 consists of 19 residues. CDR1 and CDR2 from the germline V gene are MNHNY and SVGAGI (reference sequence). This CDR3 reads CASSYLGVREGYPYGELFF. The DNA for the CDR3 is TGTGCCAGCAGTTACCTCGGTGTGCGGGAGGGCTATCCGTACGGGGAGCTGTTTTTT.

This clonotype showed up many times. The gene calls are TRBV19 and TRBJ1-6; D gene ambiguous. This CDR3 is built from 17 residues. The germline V gene has CDR1 LNHDA and CDR2 SQIVND (reference sequence). The germline V and J ends were trimmed by 1 base and 9 bases, with 19 bases remaining between them. The CDR3 DNA sequence: TGTGCCAGTAGTATAGCAAAACGCCGGTCGCGGGGTTCACCCCTCCACTTT. Translated, it gives CASSIAKRRSRGSPLHF.

The count of this clonotype is one. The genes are TRBV2 and TRBJ1-6; 8 bases agree with TRBD1. The CDR3 runs to 13 residues. Germline trimming cut 6 bases from V and 13 bases from J; bases unmatched to any gene: 8. Germline lookup yields CDR1 SNHLY and CDR2 FYNNEI. The CDR3 region is CASSAGGGQPLHF. CDR3 nucleotide sequence: TGTGCCAGCAGCGCAGGGGGCGGTCAGCCCCTCCACTTT. The variable domain in full, completed from reference TRBV2 and TRBJ1-6, reads EPEVTQTPSHQVTQMGQEVILRCVPISNHLYFYWYRQILGQKVEFLVSFYNNEISEKSEIFDDQFSVERPDGSNFTLKIRSTKLEDSAMYFCASSAGGGQPLHFGNGTRLTVT.

V is TRBV29-1 and J is TRBJ2-7, with 13 positions matching TRBD2. CDR1 is SQVTM and CDR2 is ANQGSEA in the germline V gene. The CDR3 extends over 14 amino acids. V shed 7 bases, J shed 4 bases, and the junction held 7 bases outside the gene matches. The CDR3 DNA reads as TGCAGCGCTGGACTAGCGGGAGACAGATACGAGCAGTACTTC. Residues: CSAGLAGDRYEQYF.

V gene TRBV2 combines with J gene TRBJ1-2, with TRBD1 matching over 8 bases. This CDR3 spans 13 amino acids. V was clipped by 6 bases and J by 4 bases; unmatched bases: 4. The V gene's germline CDR1 is SNHLY and CDR2 FYNNEI. CDR3 bases: TGTGCCAGCAGCGACAGGGGAAGCTATGGCTACACCTTC. It yields the protein CASSDRGSYGYTF. The full variable domain, in which reference TRBV2 and TRBJ1-2 provide the parts outside the CDR3, is EPEVTQTPSHQVTQMGQEVILRCVPISNHLYFYWYRQILGQKVEFLVSFYNNEISEKSEIFDDQFSVERPDGSNFTLKIRSTKLEDSAMYFCASSDRGSYGYTFGSGTRLTVV.

This clonotype was counted at least ten times. This chain uses TRBV20-1 with TRBJ2-7; weak D call: TRBD2 (6 bases). This CDR3 is built from 12 residues. V was cut by 5 bases and J by 6 bases, with 14 bases left in between. Looked up from germline, CDR1 is DFQATT and CDR2 is SNEGSKA (reference sequence). CDR3 amino acids: CSASQGGVEQYF. For the CDR3, the DNA is TGCAGTGCTTCCCAAGGAGGGGTCGAGCAGTACTTC.